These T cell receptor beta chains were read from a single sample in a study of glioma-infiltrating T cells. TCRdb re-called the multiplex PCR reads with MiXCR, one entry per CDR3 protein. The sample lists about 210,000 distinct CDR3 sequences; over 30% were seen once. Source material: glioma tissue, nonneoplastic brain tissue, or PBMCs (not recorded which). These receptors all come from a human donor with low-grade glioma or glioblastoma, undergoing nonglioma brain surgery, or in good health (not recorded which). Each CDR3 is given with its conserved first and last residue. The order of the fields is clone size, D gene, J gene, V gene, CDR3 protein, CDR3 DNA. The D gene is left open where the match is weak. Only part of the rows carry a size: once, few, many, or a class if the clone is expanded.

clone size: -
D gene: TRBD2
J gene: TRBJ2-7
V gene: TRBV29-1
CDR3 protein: CSVDSGSSEQYF
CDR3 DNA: TGCAGCGTTGATAGCGGGAGTAGCGAGCAGTACTTC

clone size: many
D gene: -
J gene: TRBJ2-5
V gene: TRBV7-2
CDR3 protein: CASSLGLGQETQYF
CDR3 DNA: TGTGCCAGCAGCTTAGGACTAGGACAAGAGACCCAGTACTTC

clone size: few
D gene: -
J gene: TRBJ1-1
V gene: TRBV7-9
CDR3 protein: CASSPSRDTYMNTEAFF
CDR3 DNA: TGTGCCAGCAGCCCGAGCCGGGACACCTACATGAACACTGAAGCTTTCTTT

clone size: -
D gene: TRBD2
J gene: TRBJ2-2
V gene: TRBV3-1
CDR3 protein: CASSPPSGRNTGELFF
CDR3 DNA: TGTGCCAGCAGCCCCCCTAGCGGGAGAAACACCGGGGAGCTGTTTTTT

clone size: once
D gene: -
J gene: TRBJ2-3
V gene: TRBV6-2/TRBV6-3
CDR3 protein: CASSLKEGYKQYF
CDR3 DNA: TGTGCCAGCAGTCTCAAGGAGGGATATAAACAGTATTTT

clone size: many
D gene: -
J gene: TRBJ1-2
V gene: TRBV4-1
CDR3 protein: CASSQGGNDGYTF
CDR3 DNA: TGCGCCAGCAGCCAGGGGGGAAACGATGGCTACACCTTC

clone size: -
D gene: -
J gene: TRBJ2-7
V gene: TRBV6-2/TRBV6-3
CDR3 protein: CAAEGGAPYEQYF
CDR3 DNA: TGTGCCGCTGAGGGGGGAGCCCCCTACGAGCAGTACTTT

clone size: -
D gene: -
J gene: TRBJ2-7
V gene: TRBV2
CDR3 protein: CASNIKGDSYEQYF
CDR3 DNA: TGTGCCAGCAACATAAAAGGGGATTCCTACGAGCAGTACTTC

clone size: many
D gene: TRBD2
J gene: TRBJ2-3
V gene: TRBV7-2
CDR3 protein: CASSWRLAGGGGDTQYF
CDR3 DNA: TGTGCCAGCAGCTGGAGACTAGCGGGAGGGGGGGGTGATACGCAGTATTTT

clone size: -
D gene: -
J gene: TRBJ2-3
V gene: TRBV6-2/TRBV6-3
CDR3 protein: CASSYSQQVTDTQYF
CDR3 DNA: TGTGCCAGCAGCTACTCGCAGCAGGTCACAGATACGCAGTATTTT

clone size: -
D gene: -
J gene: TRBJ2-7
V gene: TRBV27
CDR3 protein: CSSRPARTFVNDHYF
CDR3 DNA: TGTTCCAGCAGGCCCGCCAGGACATTCGTCAACGATCATTACTTC

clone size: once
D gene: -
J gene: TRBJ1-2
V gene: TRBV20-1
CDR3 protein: CSASPRSENYGCTF
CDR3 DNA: TGCAGTGCTAGCCCTCGATCGGAGAACTATGGCTGCACCTTC

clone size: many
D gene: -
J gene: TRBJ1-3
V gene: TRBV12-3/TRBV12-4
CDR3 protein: CASSFSGNTIYF
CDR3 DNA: TGTGCCAGCAGTTTTTCCGGAAACACCATATATTTT

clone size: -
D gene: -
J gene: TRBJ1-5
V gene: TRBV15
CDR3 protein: CATRRDLVGGGSNQPQHF
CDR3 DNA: TGTGCCACCCGCAGAGATTTGGTCGGGGGTGGAAGCAATCAGCCCCAGCATTTT

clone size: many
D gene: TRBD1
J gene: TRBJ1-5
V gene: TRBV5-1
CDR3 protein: CASSLTGGANQPQHF
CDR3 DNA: TGCGCCAGCAGCTTAACAGGGGGGGCCAATCAGCCCCAGCATTTT

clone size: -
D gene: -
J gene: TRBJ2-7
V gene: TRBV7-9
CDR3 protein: CASSLGSSRICYEQYF
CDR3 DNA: TGTGCCAGCAGCTTAGGGAGTAGCAGGATCTGCTACGAGCAGTACTTC

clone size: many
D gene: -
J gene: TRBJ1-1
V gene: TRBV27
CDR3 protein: CASSLSIDTEAFF
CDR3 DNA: TGTGCCAGCAGTTTATCGATCGACACTGAAGCTTTCTTT

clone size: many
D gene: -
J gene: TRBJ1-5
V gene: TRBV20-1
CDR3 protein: CSARVARNQPQHF
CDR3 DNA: TGCAGTGCTAGAGTAGCGAGAAATCAGCCCCAGCATTTT

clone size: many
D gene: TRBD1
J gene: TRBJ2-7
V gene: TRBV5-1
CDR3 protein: CASSIPGQGADEQYF
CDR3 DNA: TGCGCCAGCAGCATACCGGGACAGGGGGCTGACGAGCAGTACTTC

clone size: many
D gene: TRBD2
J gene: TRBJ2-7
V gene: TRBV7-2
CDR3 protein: CASSPVSGSTLYEQYF
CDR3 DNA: TGTGCCAGCAGCCCAGTCAGCGGGAGTACCCTGTACGAGCAGTACTTC

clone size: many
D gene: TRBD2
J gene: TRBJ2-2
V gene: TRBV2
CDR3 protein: CASTLSGTGELFF
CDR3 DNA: TGTGCCAGCACTCTTAGCGGGACCGGGGAGCTGTTTTTT

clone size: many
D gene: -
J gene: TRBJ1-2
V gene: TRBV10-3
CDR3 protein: CAISASVLSNYGYTF
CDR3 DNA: TGTGCCATCAGTGCTTCAGTTCTCAGTAACTATGGCTACACCTTC

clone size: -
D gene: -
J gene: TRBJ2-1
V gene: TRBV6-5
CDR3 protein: CASINPLPSSYNEQFF
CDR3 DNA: TGTGCCAGCATCAACCCCCTGCCCAGCTCCTACAATGAGCAGTTCTTC

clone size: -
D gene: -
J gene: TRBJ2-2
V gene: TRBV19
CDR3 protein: CASSLRDTGELFF
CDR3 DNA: TGTGCCAGTAGTTTGCGGGACACCGGGGAGCTGTTTTTT

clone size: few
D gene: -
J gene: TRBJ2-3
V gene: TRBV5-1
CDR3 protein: CASSLFYSTDTQYF
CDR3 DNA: TGCGCCAGCAGCTTGTTCTACAGCACAGATACGCAGTATTTT

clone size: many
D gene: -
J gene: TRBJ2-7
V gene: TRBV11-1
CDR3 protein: CASSLAGLDEQYF
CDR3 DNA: TGTGCCAGCAGCTTAGCTGGGTTAGACGAGCAGTACTTC

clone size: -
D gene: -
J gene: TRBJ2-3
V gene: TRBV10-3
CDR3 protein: CAIGVGPSSTDTQYF
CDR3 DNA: TGTGCCATCGGAGTGGGGCCGTCTAGCACAGATACGCAGTATTTT

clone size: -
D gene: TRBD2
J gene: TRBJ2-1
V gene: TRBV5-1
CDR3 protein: CASSPLLAGGYNEQFF
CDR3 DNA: TGCGCCAGCAGTCCCTTGCTAGCGGGGGGCTACAATGAGCAGTTCTTC

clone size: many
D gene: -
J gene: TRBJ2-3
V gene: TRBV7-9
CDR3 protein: CAGRAGTDTQYF
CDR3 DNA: TGTGCCGGACGGGCCGGCACAGATACGCAGTATTTT

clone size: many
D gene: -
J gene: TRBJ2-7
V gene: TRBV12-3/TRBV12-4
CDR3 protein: CASSLLGGVSSEQYF
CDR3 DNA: TGTGCCAGCAGTTTGTTGGGCGGTGTCTCGTCCGAGCAGTACTTC

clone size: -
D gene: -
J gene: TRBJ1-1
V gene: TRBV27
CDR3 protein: CASSPGLAGGAGIVAEAFF
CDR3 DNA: TGTGCCAGCAGTCCAGGACTAGCGGGAGGGGCAGGCATCGTCGCTGAAGCTTTCTTT

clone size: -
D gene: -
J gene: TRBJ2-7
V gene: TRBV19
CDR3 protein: CASSIPGLLDEQYF
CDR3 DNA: TGTGCCAGTAGTATCCCAGGGTTGTTGGACGAGCAGTACTTC

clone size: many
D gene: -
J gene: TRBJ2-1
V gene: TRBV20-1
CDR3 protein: CSAGEHPGLIGYEQFF
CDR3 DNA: TGCAGTGCTGGAGAGCATCCGGGACTGATTGGCTATGAGCAGTTCTTC

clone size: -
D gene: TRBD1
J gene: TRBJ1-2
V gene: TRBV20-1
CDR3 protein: CSAPQGGYGYTF
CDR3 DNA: TGCAGCGCCCCGCAGGGGGGGTATGGCTACACCTTC

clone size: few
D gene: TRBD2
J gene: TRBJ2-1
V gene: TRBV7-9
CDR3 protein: CASSFGTTNEQFF
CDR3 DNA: TGTGCCAGCAGCTTTGGGACTACCAATGAGCAGTTCTTC

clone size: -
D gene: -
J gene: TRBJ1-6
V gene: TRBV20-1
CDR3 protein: CSARDSGKGIPSSHLHF
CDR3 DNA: TGCAGTGCTAGAGATTCAGGAAAGGGGATTCCCAGCTCACACCTCCACTTT

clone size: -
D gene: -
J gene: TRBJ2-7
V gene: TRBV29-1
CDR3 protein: CSVSTGYEQYF
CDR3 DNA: TGCAGCGTTTCAACGGGCTACGAGCAGTACTTC

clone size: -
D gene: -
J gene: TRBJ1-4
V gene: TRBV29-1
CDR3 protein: CSGRDNGFF
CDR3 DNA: TGCAGCGGTCGGGACAACGGGTTTTTT

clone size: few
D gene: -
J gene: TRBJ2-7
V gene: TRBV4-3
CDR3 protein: CASSLTVPGHEQYF
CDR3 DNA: TGCGCCAGCAGCCTTACGGTGCCTGGCCACGAGCAGTACTTC

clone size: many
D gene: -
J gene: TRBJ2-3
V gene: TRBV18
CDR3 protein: CASSPPSADTQYF
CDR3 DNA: TGTGCCAGCTCACCACCTAGCGCAGATACGCAGTATTTT

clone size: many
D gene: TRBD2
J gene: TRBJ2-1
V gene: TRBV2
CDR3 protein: CASSPPGLAGNEQFF
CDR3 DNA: TGTGCCAGCAGTCCTCCGGGACTAGCGGGAAATGAGCAGTTCTTC

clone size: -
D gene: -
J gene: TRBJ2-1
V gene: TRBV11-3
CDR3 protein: CASSFLSYNEQFF
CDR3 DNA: TGTGCCAGCAGCTTCCTCTCCTACAATGAGCAGTTCTTC

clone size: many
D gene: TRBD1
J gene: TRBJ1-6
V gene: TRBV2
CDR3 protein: CASRARTGDSPLHF
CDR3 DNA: TGTGCCAGCAGGGCAAGGACAGGTGATTCACCCCTCCACTTT

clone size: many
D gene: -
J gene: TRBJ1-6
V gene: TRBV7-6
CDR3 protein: CASSPVRDHNSPLHF
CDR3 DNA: TGTGCCAGCAGCCCCGTGCGGGACCATAATTCACCCCTCCACTTT

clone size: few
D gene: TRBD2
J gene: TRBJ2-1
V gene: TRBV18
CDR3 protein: CASSPTSPTYNEQFF
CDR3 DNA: TGTGCCAGCTCACCGACTAGCCCCACCTACAATGAGCAGTTCTTC

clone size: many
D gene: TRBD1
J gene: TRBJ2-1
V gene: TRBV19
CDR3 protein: CASSIGGDRGRNEQFF
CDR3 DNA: TGTGCCAGTAGTATTGGCGGGGACAGGGGGCGTAATGAGCAGTTCTTC

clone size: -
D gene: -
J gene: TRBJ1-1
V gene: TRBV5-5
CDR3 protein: CASSFIGNSAEAFF
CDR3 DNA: TGTGCCAGCAGCTTCATAGGGAATTCGGCTGAAGCTTTCTTT

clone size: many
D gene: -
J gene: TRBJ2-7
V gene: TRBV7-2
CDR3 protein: CASSLGWGTDEQYF
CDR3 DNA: TGTGCCAGCAGCTTAGGTTGGGGTACGGACGAGCAGTACTTC